A selection of T cell receptor beta chains follows, all from one sample in a study of blood T cell repertoires in COVID-19. Method: immunoSEQ multiplex PCR; TCRdb's copy keeps in-frame clones and lacks some. Of hundreds of thousands of clones in the sample, about 89% are singletons; the top ten hold about 1.6%. The sample consisted of peripheral blood. Source of these receptors: a woman between 40 and 55 years old who had recovered from COVID-19. Both conserved end residues are part of each CDR3. Fields, in order: CDR3 length, V gene, D gene, clone size, CDR3 protein. The D gene is left open where the match is weak. For some rows the clone size is stated as once, few or many, or as a class when expanded; others skip it.

15 | TRBV4-1 | NA | NA | CASSQDAGPYNEQFF
16 | TRBV6-6 | TRBD2 | once | CASSLLGASGGGELFF
14 | TRBV19 | NA | NA | CASSIGRRGDTQYF
16 | TRBV4-2 | NA | NA | CASSQGNADYTDTQYF
13 | TRBV28 | TRBD1 | NA | CASSPDREDTIYF
15 | TRBV25-1 | TRBD1 | NA | CASTPADRGHSPLHF
17 | TRBV14 | TRBD1 | NA | CASSSLEGAAYNSPLHF
18 | TRBV4-3 | TRBD2 | NA | CASSQGRGLAGYSYEQYF
16 | TRBV5-6 | TRBD1 | NA | CASSFFGATGEDGYTF
13 | TRBV30 | TRBD1 | NA | CAWNPGQAYGYTF
13 | TRBV15 | TRBD1 | NA | CATSLPGGLGYTF
12 | TRBV3-1/TRBV3-2 | NA | NA | CASSQGYYEQYF
13 | TRBV7-3 | NA | NA | CASSLTRGYEQYF
18 | TRBV27 | TRBD1 | NA | CASSPTGTGGVRNYGYTF
13 | TRBV5-1 | TRBD1 | NA | CASSLGTGTEAFF
14 | TRBV11-1 | TRBD1 | once | CASSLGQEDTEAFF
13 | TRBV19 | NA | NA | CASSLTRGYEQYF
12 | TRBV30 | NA | NA | CAHDTSGNTIYF
15 | TRBV6-1 | TRBD1 | NA | CASREGQGGSYEQYF
14 | TRBV11-2 | NA | NA | CASSPDLYQETQYF
14 | TRBV6-2/TRBV6-3 | TRBD1 | NA | CASSRQGTAYGYTF
15 | TRBV9 | TRBD1 | NA | CASSFTGVSNQPQHF
15 | TRBV7-9 | TRBD2 | NA | CASSLLAGDTGELFF
16 | TRBV10-3 | NA | NA | CAIRTHRDSLPDTQYF
15 | TRBV2 | NA | NA | CASSEDSYSNQPQHF
13 | TRBV4-3 | NA | NA | CASSLSAEGTAFF
14 | TRBV10-3 | NA | NA | CAISPSGGNQPQHF
14 | TRBV14 | NA | NA | CASSQGGQRYGYTF
15 | TRBV9 | TRBD1 | NA | CASRNRDSNTGELFF
17 | TRBV3-1/TRBV3-2 | TRBD1 | NA | CASSQPADRGPSYEQYF
14 | TRBV5-1 | NA | NA | CASSATGSTDTQYF
14 | TRBV7-8 | NA | NA | CASRSPLEYNVLTF
15 | TRBV6-5 | TRBD1 | NA | CASSYRTGLNEKLFF
13 | TRBV7-2 | NA | NA | CASSFLTLYEQFF
14 | TRBV19 | TRBD1 | NA | CASTEYRGNSPLHF
14 | TRBV2 | NA | NA | CASSEEGPPYEQYF
15 | TRBV5-1 | NA | NA | CASSPQAGFYNEQFF
16 | TRBV11-1 | NA | NA | CASSSRGKVGYLTQYF
15 | TRBV19 | NA | NA | CASSLGTYSNQPQHF
14 | TRBV18 | TRBD1 | NA | CASSPGQSYNEQFF
15 | TRBV9 | TRBD1 | NA | CASSVAGQETYEQYF